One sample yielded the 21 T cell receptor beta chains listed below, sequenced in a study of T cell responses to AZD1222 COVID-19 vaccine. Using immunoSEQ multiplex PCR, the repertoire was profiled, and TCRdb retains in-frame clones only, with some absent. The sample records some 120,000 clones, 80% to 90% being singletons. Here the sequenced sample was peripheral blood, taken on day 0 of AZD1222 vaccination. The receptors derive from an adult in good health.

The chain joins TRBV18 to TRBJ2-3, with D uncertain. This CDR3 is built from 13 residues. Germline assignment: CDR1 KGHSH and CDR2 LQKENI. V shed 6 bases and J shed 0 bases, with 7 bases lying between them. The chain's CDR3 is CASSSDSTDTQYF. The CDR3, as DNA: TGTGCCAGCTCGTCGGACAGCACAGATACGCAGTATTTT.

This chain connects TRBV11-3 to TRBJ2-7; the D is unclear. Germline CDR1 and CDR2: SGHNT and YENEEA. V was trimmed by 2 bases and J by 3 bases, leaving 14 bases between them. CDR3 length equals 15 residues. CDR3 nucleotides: TGTGCCAGCAGCTTACGGGCAGGTATCGTCTACGAGCAGTACTTC. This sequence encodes CASSLRAGIVYEQYF.

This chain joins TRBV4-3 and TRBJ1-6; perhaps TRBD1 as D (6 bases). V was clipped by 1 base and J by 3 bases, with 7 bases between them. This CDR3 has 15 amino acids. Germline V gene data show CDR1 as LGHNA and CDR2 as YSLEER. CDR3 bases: TGCGCCAGCAGCCAAGGGGGGCACTATAATTCACCCCTCCACTTT. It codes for CASSQGGHYNSPLHF.

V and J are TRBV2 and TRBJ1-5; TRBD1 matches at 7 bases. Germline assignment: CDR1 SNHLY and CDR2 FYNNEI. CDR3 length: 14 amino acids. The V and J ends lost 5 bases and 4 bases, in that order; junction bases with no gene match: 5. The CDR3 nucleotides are TGTGCCAGCAGTCAGCGACAGGGTAATCAGCCCCAGCATTTT. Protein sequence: CASSQRQGNQPQHF.

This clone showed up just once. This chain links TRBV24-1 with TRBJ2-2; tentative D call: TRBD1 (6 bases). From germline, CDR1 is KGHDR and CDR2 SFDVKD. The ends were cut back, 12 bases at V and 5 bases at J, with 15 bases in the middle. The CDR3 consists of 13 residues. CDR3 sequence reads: CASAGTPTGELFF. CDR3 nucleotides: TGTGCCTCAGCCGGGACACCGACCGGGGAGCTGTTTTTT.

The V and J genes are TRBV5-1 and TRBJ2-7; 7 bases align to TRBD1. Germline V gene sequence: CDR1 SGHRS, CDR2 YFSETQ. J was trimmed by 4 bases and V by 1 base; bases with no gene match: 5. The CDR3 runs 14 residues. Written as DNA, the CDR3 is TGCGCCAGCAGCTTGAGTAGGGGGCAATACGAGCAGTACTTC. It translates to CASSLSRGQYEQYF.

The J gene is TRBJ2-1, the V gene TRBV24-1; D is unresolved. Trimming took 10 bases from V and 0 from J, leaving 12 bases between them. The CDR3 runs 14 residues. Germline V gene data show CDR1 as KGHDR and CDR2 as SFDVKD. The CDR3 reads CATKPRGSYNEQFF. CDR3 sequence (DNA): TGTGCCACTAAACCACGCGGCTCCTACAATGAGCAGTTCTTC.

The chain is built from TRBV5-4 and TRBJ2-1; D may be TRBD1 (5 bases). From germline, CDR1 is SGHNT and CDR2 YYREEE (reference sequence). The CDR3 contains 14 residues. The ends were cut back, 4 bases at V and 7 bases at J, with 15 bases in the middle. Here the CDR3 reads CASSHRQGRNEQFF. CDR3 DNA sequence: TGTGCCAGCAGCCACCGCCAGGGCCGAAATGAGCAGTTCTTC. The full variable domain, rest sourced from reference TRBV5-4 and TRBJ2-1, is ETGVTQSPTHLIKTRGQQVTLRCSSQSGHNTVSWYQQALGQGPQFIFQYYREEENGRGNFPPRFSGLQFPNYSSELNVNALELDDSALYLCASSHRQGRNEQFFGPGTRLTVL.

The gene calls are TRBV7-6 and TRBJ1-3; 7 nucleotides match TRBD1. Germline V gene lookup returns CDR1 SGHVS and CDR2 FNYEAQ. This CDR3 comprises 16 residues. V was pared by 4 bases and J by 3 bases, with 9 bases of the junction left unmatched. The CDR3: CASSSQGKGLGNTIYF. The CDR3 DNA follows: TGTGCCAGCAGCTCACAGGGGAAAGGGCTTGGAAACACCATATATTTT.

CDR3 loop: CASRSQTYGYTF. As DNA, the CDR3 is TGTGCCAGTAGGTCGCAGACTTATGGCTACACCTTC. The chain couples TRBV19 to TRBJ1-2; unclear D gene. This CDR3 comprises 12 residues. In germline, CDR1 is LNHDA, CDR2 SQIVND (reference sequence). The ends were cut back, 6 bases at V and 5 bases at J, with 10 bases in the middle.

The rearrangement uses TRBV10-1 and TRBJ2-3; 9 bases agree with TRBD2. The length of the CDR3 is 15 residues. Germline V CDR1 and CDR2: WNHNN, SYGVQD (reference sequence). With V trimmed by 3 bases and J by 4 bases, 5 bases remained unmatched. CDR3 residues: CASSEGGGAADTQYF. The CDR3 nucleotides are TGCGCCAGCAGTGAAGGCGGGGGGGCAGCAGATACGCAGTATTTT.

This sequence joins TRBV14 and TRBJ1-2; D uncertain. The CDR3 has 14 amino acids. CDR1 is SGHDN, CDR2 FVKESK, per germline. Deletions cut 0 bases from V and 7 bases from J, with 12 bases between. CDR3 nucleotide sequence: TGTGCCAGCAGCCAAGACACCAGGTACCGTGGCTACACCTTC. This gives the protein CASSQDTRYRGYTF.

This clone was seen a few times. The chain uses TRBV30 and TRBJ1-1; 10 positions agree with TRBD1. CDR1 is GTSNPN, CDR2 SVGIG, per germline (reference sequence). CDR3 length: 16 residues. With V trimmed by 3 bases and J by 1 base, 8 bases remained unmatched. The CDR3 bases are TGTGCCTGGAGGGAGGACAGGGGGTTAAAGAACACTGAAGCTTTCTTT. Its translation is CAWREDRGLKNTEAFF.

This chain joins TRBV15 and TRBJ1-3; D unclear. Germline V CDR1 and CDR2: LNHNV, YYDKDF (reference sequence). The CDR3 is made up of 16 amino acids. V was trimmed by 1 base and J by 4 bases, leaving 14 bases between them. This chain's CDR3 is CATSRGTGGGGNTIYF. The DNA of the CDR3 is TGTGCCACCAGCAGAGGGACTGGTGGAGGAGGAAACACCATATATTTT.

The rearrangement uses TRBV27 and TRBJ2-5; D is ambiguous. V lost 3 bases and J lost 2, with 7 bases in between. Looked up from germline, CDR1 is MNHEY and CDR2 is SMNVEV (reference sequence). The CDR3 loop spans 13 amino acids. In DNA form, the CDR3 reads TGTGCCAGCAGTTTTTGGGATCAAGAGACCCAGTACTTC. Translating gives CASSFWDQETQYF.

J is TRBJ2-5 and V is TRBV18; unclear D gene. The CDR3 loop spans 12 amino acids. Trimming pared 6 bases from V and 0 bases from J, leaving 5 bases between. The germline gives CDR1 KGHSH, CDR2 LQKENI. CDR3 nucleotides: TGTGCCAGCTCGAGCGACCAAGAGACCCAGTACTTC. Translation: CASSSDQETQYF.

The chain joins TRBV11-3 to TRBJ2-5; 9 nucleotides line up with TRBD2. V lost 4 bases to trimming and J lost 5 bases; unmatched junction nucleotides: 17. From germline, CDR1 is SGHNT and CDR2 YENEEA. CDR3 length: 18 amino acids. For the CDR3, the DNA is TGTGCCAGCAGCTCAGAGGGAGCTAGCGGGACCTCAGGGGAGACCCAGTACTTC. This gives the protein CASSSEGASGTSGETQYF.

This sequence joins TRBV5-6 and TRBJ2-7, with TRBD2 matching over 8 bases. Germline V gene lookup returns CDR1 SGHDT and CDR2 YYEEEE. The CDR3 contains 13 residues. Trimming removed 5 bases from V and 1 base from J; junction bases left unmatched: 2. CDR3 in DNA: TGTGCCAGCAGTCGGGGGGGATCCTACGAGCAGTACTTC. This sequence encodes CASSRGGSYEQYF.

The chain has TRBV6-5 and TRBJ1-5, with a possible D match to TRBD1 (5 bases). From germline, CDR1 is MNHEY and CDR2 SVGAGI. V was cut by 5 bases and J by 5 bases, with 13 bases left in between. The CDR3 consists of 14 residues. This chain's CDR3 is CASSQFFRDQPQHF. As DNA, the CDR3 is TGTGCCAGCAGTCAGTTTTTCAGGGATCAGCCCCAGCATTTT.

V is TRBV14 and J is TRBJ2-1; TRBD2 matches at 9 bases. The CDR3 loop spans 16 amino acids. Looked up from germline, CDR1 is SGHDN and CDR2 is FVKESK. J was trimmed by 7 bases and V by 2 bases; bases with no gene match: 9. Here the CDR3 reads CASSQTAGGPRNEQFF. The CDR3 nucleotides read TGTGCCAGCAGCCAAACAGCGGGAGGCCCTAGGAATGAGCAGTTCTTC.

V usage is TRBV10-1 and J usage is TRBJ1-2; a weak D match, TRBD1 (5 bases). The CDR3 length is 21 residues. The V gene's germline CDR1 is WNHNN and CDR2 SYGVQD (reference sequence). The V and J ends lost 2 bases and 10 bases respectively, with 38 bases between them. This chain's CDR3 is CASSETPGGICPYGCLYPYTF. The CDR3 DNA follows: TGCGCCAGCAGTGAGACCCCCGGGGGGATATGTCCGTATGGTTGCTTGTATCCCTACACCTTC.